This entry lists 7 T cell receptor beta chains sequenced from one sample in a study of cytomegalovirus exposure and HLA in healthy donors. Primers: 60 Vbeta forward and 13 Jbeta reverse. Assay used: immunoSEQ multiplex PCR; TCRdb lists only in-frame clones, some missing. The table has over 100,000 clones, around four fifths seen once. Sequenced input: PBMCs. Source of these receptors: a male donor in good health and CMV-seronegative.

This sequence joins TRBV28 and TRBJ1-1; no firm D call. The V gene lost 2 bases and the J gene lost 0 bases, with 10 bases spanning the gap. CDR3 size: 15 residues. CDR1 MDHEN and CDR2 SYDVKM come from the germline V gene. The CDR3: CASSLSAFMNTEAFF. CDR3 nucleotide sequence: TGTGCCAGCAGTTTAAGCGCTTTTATGAACACTGAAGCTTTCTTT.

The chain carries TRBV18 and TRBJ2-3; the D gene is possibly TRBD2 (6 bases). The CDR3 sequence is 15 residues long. Per the germline V gene, CDR1 is KGHSH and CDR2 is LQKENI. With 1 base removed from V and 3 bases from J, the gap between germline ends came to 11 bases. This CDR3 is CASSPQGGLTDTQYF. The CDR3, as DNA: TGTGCCAGCTCACCACAGGGAGGACTGACAGATACGCAGTATTTT.

J is TRBJ2-2 and V is TRBV5-6, with 15 nucleotides matching TRBD2. V shed 3 bases and J 2 bases; nucleotides not matched to a gene: 5. Per the germline V gene, CDR1 is SGHDT and CDR2 is YYEEEE. The CDR3 consists of 18 residues. This CDR3 is CASSSTGLAGGNTGELFF. DNA of the CDR3: TGTGCCAGCAGCTCGACGGGACTAGCGGGGGGAAACACCGGGGAGCTGTTTTTT.

V is TRBV7-3 and J is TRBJ2-1, with D unclear. The CDR3 runs 12 residues. Germline-derived CDR1 and CDR2 are SGHTA and FQGTGA. The ends were cut back, 5 bases at V and 5 bases at J, with 7 bases in the middle. Here the CDR3 DNA reads TGTGCCAGCAGCCTAGGAAACAATGAGCAGTTCTTC. Amino acid sequence: CASSLGNNEQFF.

On this clone: The germline gene is not matched at one end of the junction; a read error may be the cause. V usage is TRBV7-9 and J usage is TRBJ2-1; no definite D call. Per germline, CDR1 SEHNR and CDR2 FQNEAQ (reference sequence). The CDR3 contains 13 residues. The CDR3 nucleotides read TGTTCCAGCAGCTCACTACATACATATGAGCAGTTCTTC. It translates to CSSSSLHTYEQFF. The full variable domain, rest sourced from reference TRBV7-9 and TRBJ2-1, is DTGVSQNPRHKITKRGQNVTFRCDPISEHNRLYWYRQTLGQGPEFLTYFQNEAQLEKSRLLSDRFSAERPKGSFSTLEIQRTEQGDSAMYLCSSSSLHTYEQFFGPGTRLTVL.

There are a few counts of this clone. The gene calls are TRBV9 and TRBJ2-3; a weak D match, TRBD1 (5 bases). The CDR3 extends over 14 amino acids. The germline CDR1 and CDR2 sequences are SGDLS and YYNGEE. Trimming took off 4 bases at V and 0 bases at J, with 9 bases between the two ends. The CDR3 nucleotides read TGTGCCAGCAGCTCCAGGGATAGCACAGATACGCAGTATTTT. It specifies CASSSRDSTDTQYF.

V is TRBV28 and J is TRBJ1-1; D ambiguous. Trimming pared 4 bases from V and 6 bases from J, leaving 6 bases between. The CDR3 runs to 11 residues. CDR1 and CDR2 (germline): MDHEN, SYDVKM. The CDR3 here is CASSSPSEAFF. CDR3 DNA sequence: TGTGCCAGCAGTTCCCCCTCTGAAGCTTTCTTT.